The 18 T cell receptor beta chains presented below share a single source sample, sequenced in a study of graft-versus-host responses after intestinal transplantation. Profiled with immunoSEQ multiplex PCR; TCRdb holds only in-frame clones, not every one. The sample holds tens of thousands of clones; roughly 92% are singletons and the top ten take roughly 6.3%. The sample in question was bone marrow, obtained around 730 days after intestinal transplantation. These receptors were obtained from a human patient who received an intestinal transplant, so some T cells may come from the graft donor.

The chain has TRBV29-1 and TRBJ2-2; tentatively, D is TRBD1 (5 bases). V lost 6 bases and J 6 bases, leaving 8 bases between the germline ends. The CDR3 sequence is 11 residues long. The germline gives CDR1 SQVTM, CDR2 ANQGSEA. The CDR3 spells CSVRDAGELFF. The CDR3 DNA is TGCAGCGTCAGGGATGCCGGGGAGCTGTTTTTT.

The DNA of the CDR3 is TGTGCCAGCAGCTTAGCGGCGGTGGCAAATGGCTACACCTTC. Protein: CASSLAAVANGYTF. The V call is TRBV11-1, the J call TRBJ1-2; no firm D call. Germline CDR1 is SGHAT and CDR2 is FQDESV (reference sequence). The CDR3 totals 14 residues. The V end lost 0 bases, the J end lost 6 bases, and 11 bases lay between the germline ends.

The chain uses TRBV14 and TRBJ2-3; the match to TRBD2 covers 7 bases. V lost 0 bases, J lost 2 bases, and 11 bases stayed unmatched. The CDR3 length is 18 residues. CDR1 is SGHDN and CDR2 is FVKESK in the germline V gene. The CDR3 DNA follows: TGTGCCAGCAGCCAAGATGGCGCCCCTAGCGGAACCACAGATACGCAGTATTTT. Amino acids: CASSQDGAPSGTTDTQYF.

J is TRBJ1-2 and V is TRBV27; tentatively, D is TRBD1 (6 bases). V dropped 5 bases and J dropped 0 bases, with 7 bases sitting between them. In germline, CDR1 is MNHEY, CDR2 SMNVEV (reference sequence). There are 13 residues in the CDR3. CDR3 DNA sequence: TGTGCCAGCAGTCCAGGGGCTAACTATGGCTACACCTTC. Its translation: CASSPGANYGYTF.

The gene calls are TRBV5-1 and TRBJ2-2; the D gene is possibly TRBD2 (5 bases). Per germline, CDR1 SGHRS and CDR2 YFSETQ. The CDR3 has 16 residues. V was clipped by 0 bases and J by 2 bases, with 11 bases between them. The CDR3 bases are TGCGCCAGCAGCTTGGTAGTTAGCGACAACACCGGGGAGCTGTTTTTT. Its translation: CASSLVVSDNTGELFF.

The CDR3 nucleotides are TGTGCCAGCTCACCATTTGAAGGGGGCGCTTTGAACACTGAAGCTTTCTTT. This translates into CASSPFEGGALNTEAFF. The chain couples TRBV18 to TRBJ1-1; 7 positions match TRBD1. The V segment lost 2 bases and the J segment 0 bases; nucleotides outside the gene matches: 9. CDR1 KGHSH and CDR2 LQKENI come from the germline V gene. The CDR3 consists of 17 residues.

CDR3 nucleotide sequence: TGCAGCGTCCCGGACTGGGGGGACACTGAAGCTTTCTTT. It translates to CSVPDWGDTEAFF. The chain carries TRBV29-1 and TRBJ1-1; D is possibly TRBD1 (5 bases). Trimming shortened V by 6 bases and J by 3 bases, and 14 bases separated the two germline ends. The CDR3 runs to 13 residues. Germline CDR1 and CDR2: SQVTM and ANQGSEA. The whole variable domain, filled in from reference TRBV29-1 and TRBJ1-1, reads SAVISQKPSRDICQRGTSLTIQCQVDSQVTMMFWYRQQPGQSLTLIATANQGSEATYESGFVIDKFPISRPNLTFSTLTVSNMSPEDSSIYLCSVPDWGDTEAFFGQGTRLTVV.

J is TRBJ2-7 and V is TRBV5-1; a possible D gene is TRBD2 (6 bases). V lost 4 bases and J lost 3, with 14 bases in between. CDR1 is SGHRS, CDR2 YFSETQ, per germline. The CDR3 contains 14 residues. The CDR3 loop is CASSIGDSSYEQYF. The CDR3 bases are TGCGCCAGCAGCATTGGGGACTCCAGCTACGAGCAGTACTTC.

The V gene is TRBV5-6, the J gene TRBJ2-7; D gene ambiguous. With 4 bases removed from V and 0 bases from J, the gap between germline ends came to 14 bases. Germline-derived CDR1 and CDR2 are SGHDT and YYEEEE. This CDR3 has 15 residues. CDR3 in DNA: TGTGCCAGCAGCGGCAGGCGACGCGACTCCTACGAGCAGTACTTC. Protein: CASSGRRRDSYEQYF.

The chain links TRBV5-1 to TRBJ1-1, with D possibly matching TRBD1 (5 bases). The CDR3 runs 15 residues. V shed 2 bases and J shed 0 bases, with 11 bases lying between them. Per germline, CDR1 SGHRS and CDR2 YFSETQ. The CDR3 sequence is CASSFSDSMNTEAFF. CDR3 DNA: TGCGCCAGCAGCTTTTCCGACAGTATGAACACTGAAGCTTTCTTT.

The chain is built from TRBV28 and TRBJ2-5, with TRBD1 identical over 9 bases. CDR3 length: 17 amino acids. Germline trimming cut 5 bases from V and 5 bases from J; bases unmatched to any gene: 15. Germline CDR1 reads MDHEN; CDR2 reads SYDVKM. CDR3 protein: CASSLGPGQGVDETQYF. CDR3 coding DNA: TGTGCCAGCAGTCTAGGTCCGGGACAGGGAGTCGATGAGACCCAGTACTTC.

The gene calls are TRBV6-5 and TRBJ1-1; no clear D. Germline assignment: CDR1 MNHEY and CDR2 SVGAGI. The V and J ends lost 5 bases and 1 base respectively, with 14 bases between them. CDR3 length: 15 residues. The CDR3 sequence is CASSNPDGPNTEAFF. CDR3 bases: TGTGCCAGCAGTAACCCGGATGGGCCGAACACTGAAGCTTTCTTT.

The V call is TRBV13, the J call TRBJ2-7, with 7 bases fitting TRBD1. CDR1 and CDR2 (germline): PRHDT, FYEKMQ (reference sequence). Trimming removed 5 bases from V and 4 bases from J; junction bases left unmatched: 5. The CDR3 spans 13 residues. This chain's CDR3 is CASSADREYEQYF. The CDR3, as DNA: TGTGCCAGCAGCGCCGACAGGGAGTACGAGCAGTACTTC.

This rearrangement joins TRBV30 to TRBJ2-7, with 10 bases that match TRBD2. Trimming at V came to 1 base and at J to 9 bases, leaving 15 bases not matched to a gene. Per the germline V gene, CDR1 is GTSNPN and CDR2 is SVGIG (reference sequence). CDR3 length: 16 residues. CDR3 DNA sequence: TGTGCCTGGAGTGATGCTATAGCGGGAGGCCCCTCCGGGCAGTACTTC. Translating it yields CAWSDAIAGGPSGQYF.

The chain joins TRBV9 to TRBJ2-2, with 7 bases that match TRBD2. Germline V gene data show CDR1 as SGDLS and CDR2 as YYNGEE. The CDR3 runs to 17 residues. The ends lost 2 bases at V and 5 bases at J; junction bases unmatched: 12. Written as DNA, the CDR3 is TGTGCCAGCAGCGTTGCCCCGGGGAGGGATAAGACCGGGGAGCTGTTTTTT. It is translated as CASSVAPGRDKTGELFF. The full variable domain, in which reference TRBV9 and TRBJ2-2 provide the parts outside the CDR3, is DSGVTQTPKHLITATGQRVTLRCSPRSGDLSVYWYQQSLDQGLQFLIQYYNGEERAKGNILERFSAQQFPDLHSELNLSSLELGDSALYFCASSVAPGRDKTGELFFGEGSRLTVL.

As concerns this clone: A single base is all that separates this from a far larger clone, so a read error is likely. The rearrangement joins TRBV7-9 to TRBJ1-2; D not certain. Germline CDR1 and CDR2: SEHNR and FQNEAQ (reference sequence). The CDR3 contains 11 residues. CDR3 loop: CASSRAYGYAF. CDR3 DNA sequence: TGTGCCAGCAGCCGAGCCTATGGCTACGCCTTC.

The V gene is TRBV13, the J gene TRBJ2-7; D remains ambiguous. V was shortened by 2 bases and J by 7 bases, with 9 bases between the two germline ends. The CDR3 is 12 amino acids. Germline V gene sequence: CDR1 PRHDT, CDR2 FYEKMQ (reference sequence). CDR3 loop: CASSLTGLEQYF. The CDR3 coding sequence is TGTGCCAGCAGCTTAACGGGTCTGGAGCAGTACTTC.

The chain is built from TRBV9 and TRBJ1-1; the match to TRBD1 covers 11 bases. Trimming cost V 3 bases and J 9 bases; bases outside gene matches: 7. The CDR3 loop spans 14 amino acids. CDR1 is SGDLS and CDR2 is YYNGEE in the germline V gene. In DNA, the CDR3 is TGTGCCAGCAGCGATTCCGGGACAGGGGGACAAGCTTTCTTT. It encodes CASSDSGTGGQAFF.